This T cell receptor beta chain originates from a study of T cell responses to AZD1222 COVID-19 vaccine. Points from the study as a whole: CD4 TCRs associated with vaccination spanned spike, dominating at 160-218 and 743-854. Clonal diversity may have been underestimated in mostly white British donors. Baseline serology detected seropositivity in only six AZD1222 recipients.

CDR3 length: 16 amino acids. In germline, CDR1 is MNHEY, CDR2 SMNVEV (reference sequence). Trimming removed 6 bases at V and 3 bases at J, with 21 bases between. Some clones are missing from TCRdb's copy, which holds only in-frame ones; the method was immunoSEQ multiplex PCR. This table holds fewer than 200,000 clones, 85% to 90% found once. Remarks on this clone: What it recognizes is unknown.

J is TRBJ2-7 and V is TRBV27; TRBD2 might be the D (6 bases). The TCR comes from an adult in good health. The sample here was peripheral blood, taken on day 0 of AZD1222 vaccination. The CDR3 DNA reads TGTGCCAGCAGAACCGGAGGGAGGCAGGGAGACTACGAGCAGTACTTC. It yields the protein CASRTGGRQGDYEQYF.